Below are 26 T cell receptor beta chains sequenced from a single sample in a study of cytomegalovirus exposure and HLA in healthy donors. Primers included in the PCR were 60 Vbeta and 13 Jbeta primers. Measured with immunoSEQ multiplex PCR; TCRdb has only the in-frame clones, and not every one. This sample has about 220,000 clones, with around 75% found just once. Sample: PBMCs. The receptors were gathered from a woman aged 25-40 years in good health and CMV-seronegative.

The chain couples TRBV6-1 to TRBJ2-2; 7 positions match TRBD1. Germline CDR1 reads MNHNS; CDR2 reads SASEGT. With 6 bases clipped from V and 4 bases from J, the junction kept 5 bases outside the gene matches. The CDR3 sequence is 14 residues long. The CDR3, as DNA: TGTGCCAGCAGAGGGACAGCAATCACCGGGGAGCTGTTTTTT. This codes for CASRGTAITGELFF.

V and J are TRBV18 and TRBJ2-7; D unresolved. Germline V gives CDR1 KGHSH, CDR2 LQKENI. The CDR3 loop spans 12 amino acids. Trimming cost V 2 bases and J 4 bases, with 6 bases left between them. CDR3 in DNA: TGTGCCAGCTCACCAGACAATTACGAGCAGTACTTC. Protein product: CASSPDNYEQYF. Full variable domain (rest looked up from reference TRBV18 and TRBJ2-7): NAGVMQNPRHLVRRRGQEARLRCSPMKGHSHVYWYRQLPEEGLKFMVYLQKENIIDESGMPKERFSAEFPKEGPSILRIQQVVRGDSAAYFCASSPDNYEQYFGPGTRLTVT.

This clone was picked up one time. The chain combines TRBV6-1 with TRBJ2-7; a possible D gene is TRBD1 (6 bases). The CDR3 totals 14 residues. Trimming removed 8 bases at V and 2 bases at J, with 16 bases between. Per germline, CDR1 MNHNS and CDR2 SASEGT. The CDR3 bases are TGTGCCAGCTATACAGGGAAGGGGCCCTACGAGCAGTACTTC. It translates to CASYTGKGPYEQYF.

This chain links TRBV4-1 with TRBJ2-1, with 16 bases that match TRBD2. The CDR3 consists of 21 residues. Germline V gives CDR1 MGHRA, CDR2 YSYEKL. After removal of 3 bases from V and 0 bases from J, the junction contained 11 bases not matched to a gene. The CDR3 reads CASSHRAVGLAGGSSYNEQFF. CDR3 DNA: TGCGCCAGCAGCCACCGAGCTGTGGGACTAGCGGGAGGGAGCTCCTACAATGAGCAGTTCTTC.

This clone was counted between two and nine times. The chain employs TRBV10-3 and TRBJ1-2, with D maybe TRBD1 (6 bases). V lost 11 bases and J lost 4, with 20 bases in between. CDR3 size: 14 residues. CDR1 is ENHRY and CDR2 is SYGVKD in the germline V gene. CDR3 nucleotides: TGTGCCGCCAGGGTGGACAGAGAAGTCTATGGCTACACCTTC. It is translated as CAARVDREVYGYTF.

The chain recombines TRBV30 with TRBJ1-5; no firm D call. The CDR3 totals 13 residues. CDR1 is GTSNPN, CDR2 SVGIG, per germline (reference sequence). CDR3 protein: CDSGLDSNQPQHF. CDR3 DNA: TGTGACTCCGGACTGGATAGCAATCAGCCCCAGCATTTT.

This chain links TRBV7-8 with TRBJ2-7, with 11 bases that match TRBD2. CDR1 is SGHVS, CDR2 FQNEAQ, per germline. CDR3 length equals 18 residues. V was clipped by 2 bases and J by 4 bases; unmatched bases: 13. CDR3 DNA sequence: TGTGCCAGCAGCTTAAATAGCGGGAGGGCCCCGGGAGTTTACGAGCAGTACTTC. It encodes CASSLNSGRAPGVYEQYF.

This chain joins TRBV7-9 and TRBJ1-3, with 7 bases matching TRBD1. Germline CDR1 and CDR2: SEHNR and FQNEAQ (reference sequence). The V gene end was trimmed by 5 bases and the J gene end by 2 bases; junction bases not matched to a gene: 3. The CDR3 has 14 amino acids. In DNA, the CDR3 is TGTGCCAGCAGCGATACAGGGGCTGGAAACACCATATATTTT. Translating gives CASSDTGAGNTIYF.

This clone was counted between two and nine times. The V call is TRBV10-2, the J call TRBJ1-2, with TRBD1 identical over 10 bases. The CDR3 loop spans 16 amino acids. CDR1 and CDR2 from the germline V gene are WSHSY and SAAADI. Germline trimming cut 7 bases from V and 2 bases from J; bases unmatched to any gene: 10. The CDR3 loop reads CASKGQGRWNNYGYTF. In DNA, the CDR3 is TGCGCCAGCAAGGGACAGGGGCGGTGGAACAACTATGGCTACACCTTC.

The V gene is TRBV5-6, the J gene TRBJ1-1; tentatively, D is TRBD1 (6 bases). Trimming removed 0 bases at V and 8 bases at J, with 8 bases between. The CDR3 is made up of 12 amino acids. CDR1 SGHDT and CDR2 YYEEEE come from the germline V gene. As DNA, the CDR3 is TGTGCCAGCAGCTTGGTAGGGACAGAAGCTTTCTTT. Protein sequence: CASSLVGTEAFF.

The chain carries TRBV6-6 and TRBJ2-7, with D perhaps matching TRBD1 (6 bases). This CDR3 spans 16 amino acids. Trimming took off 5 bases at V and 2 bases at J, with 19 bases between the two ends. CDR1 and CDR2 from the germline V gene are MNHNY and SVGAGI (reference sequence). Written as DNA, the CDR3 is TGTGCCAGCAGTCCGAGGGGGTTTGAGGTTCCCTACGAGCAGTACTTC. Encoded protein: CASSPRGFEVPYEQYF.

This clone was seen a few times. The genes are TRBV10-3 and TRBJ2-7; D is perhaps TRBD2 (6 bases). This CDR3 is built from 15 residues. V was trimmed by 3 bases and J by 5 bases, leaving 17 bases between them. Looked up from germline, CDR1 is ENHRY and CDR2 is SYGVKD. CDR3 protein: CAISDLKLAIHEQYF. As DNA, the CDR3 is TGTGCCATCAGTGACCTCAAACTAGCAATCCACGAGCAGTACTTC.

The V gene is TRBV10-1, the J gene TRBJ1-2; D is ambiguous. V lost 4 bases and J 8 bases, leaving 14 bases between the germline ends. There are 13 residues in the CDR3. Germline V lookup: CDR1 WNHNN, CDR2 SYGVQD (reference sequence). CDR3 sequence reads: CASSANRVGGYTF. CDR3 DNA: TGCGCCAGCAGTGCAAATCGGGTTGGCGGCTACACCTTC.

This chain joins TRBV7-9 and TRBJ2-1, with D maybe TRBD2 (5 bases). Looked up from germline, CDR1 is SEHNR and CDR2 is FQNEAQ (reference sequence). The CDR3 contains 15 residues. Trimming took 1 base from V and 3 from J, leaving 10 bases between them. CDR3 in DNA: TGTGCCAGCAGCTTAGGCGGACTCCTCTACAATGAGCAGTTCTTC. Translated: CASSLGGLLYNEQFF.

This clone came up a few times. This chain uses TRBV6-5 with TRBJ1-2; TRBD1 matches at 8 bases. The CDR3 consists of 14 residues. V lost 0 bases to trimming and J lost 7 bases; unmatched junction nucleotides: 4. Germline V gene lookup returns CDR1 MNHEY and CDR2 SVGAGI. CDR3 DNA sequence: TGTGCCAGCAGTTACTCAGCTACAGGGGGTGGCTACACCTTC. Protein product: CASSYSATGGGYTF.

The chain has TRBV28 and TRBJ2-7, with 7 bases matching TRBD2. V dropped 4 bases and J dropped 4; count of bases not matched to a gene: 10. The CDR3 runs to 15 residues. Germline lookup yields CDR1 MDHEN and CDR2 SYDVKM. The CDR3 here is CASSSGGGRVYEQYF. DNA of the CDR3: TGTGCCAGCAGTTCCGGGGGAGGGCGGGTATACGAGCAGTACTTC.

This clone was picked up one time. The chain has TRBV5-1 and TRBJ1-1; 8 bases match TRBD1. Germline CDR1 SGHRS, CDR2 YFSETQ. The ends lost 4 bases at V and 3 bases at J; junction bases unmatched: 8. The CDR3 consists of 15 residues. CDR3 bases: TGCGCCAGCAGCACCCCAGGGGGCCAGGACACTGAAGCTTTCTTT. Amino acid sequence: CASSTPGGQDTEAFF.

The chain carries TRBV19 and TRBJ2-2, with TRBD2 matching 9 bases. Germline CDR1 reads LNHDA; CDR2 reads SQIVND (reference sequence). Trimming removed 5 bases from V and 5 bases from J; junction bases left unmatched: 9. This CDR3 is built from 16 residues. The CDR3 coding sequence is TGTGCCAGTAGTCCCACGGCGGGGGGGTCGACCGGGGAGCTGTTTTTT. This translates into CASSPTAGGSTGELFF.

The J gene is TRBJ1-1, the V gene TRBV5-1; TRBD1 aligns across 7 bases. This CDR3 contains 15 residues. V trimming: 4 bases; J trimming: 4 bases; junction bases outside the gene matches: 10. In germline, CDR1 is SGHRS, CDR2 YFSETQ. The CDR3 DNA reads as TGCGCCAGCAGCCCGGGACGGGGACAGTTCACTGAAGCTTTCTTT. Translation: CASSPGRGQFTEAFF.

This clone was seen only a few times. The chain's CDR3 is CSARFDTEAFF. CDR3 bases: TGCAGTGCTAGGTTCGACACTGAAGCTTTCTTT. The chain couples TRBV20-1 to TRBJ1-1; D is unresolved. V was cut by 3 bases and J by 3 bases, with 5 bases left in between. The CDR3 consists of 11 residues. The germline CDR1 and CDR2 sequences are DFQATT and SNEGSKA (reference sequence).

For this clone: This sample also contains other DNA sequences that code for the same CDR3. The chain employs TRBV5-6 and TRBJ1-2; D is unresolved. From germline, CDR1 is SGHDT and CDR2 YYEEEE. The CDR3 covers 13 residues. V lost 0 bases and J 2 bases, leaving 5 bases between the germline ends. CDR3: CASSLGQNYGYTF. CDR3 in DNA: TGTGCCAGCAGCTTGGGACAAAACTATGGCTACACCTTC.

The chain uses TRBV6-4 and TRBJ1-2, with D perhaps matching TRBD1 (5 bases). The V gene's germline CDR1 is MRHNA and CDR2 SNTAGT. Between the trimmed V and J ends, which lost 2 bases and 10 bases, there was a span of 11 bases. The CDR3 loop spans 12 amino acids. The CDR3 sequence: CASSDGGTDYTF. CDR3 DNA: TGTGCCAGCAGTGACGGGGGGACGGACTACACCTTC.

This clone was seen only once. The chain couples TRBV6-4 to TRBJ1-2; tentative D call: TRBD1 (6 bases). Germline CDR1 and CDR2: MRHNA and SNTAGT. The CDR3 is 12 residues long. V gave up 0 bases and J gave up 7 bases, with 6 bases separating them. The CDR3, as DNA: TGTGCCAGCAGTGACTCACAGGGTGGCTACACCTTC. It translates to CASSDSQGGYTF.

This clone was found a few times. The chain uses TRBV30 and TRBJ2-3; 10 positions agree with TRBD1. The germline V gene has CDR1 GTSNPN and CDR2 SVGIG (reference sequence). This CDR3 is built from 16 residues. After removal of 5 bases from V and 0 bases from J, the junction contained 8 bases not matched to a gene. CDR3 loop: CAWDSRQGASTDTQYF. The CDR3 DNA sequence: TGTGCCTGGGATTCCCGACAGGGGGCCAGCACAGATACGCAGTATTTT.

V usage is TRBV30 and J usage is TRBJ1-4; TRBD1 aligns across 10 bases. The CDR3 has 14 residues. Germline CDR1 reads GTSNPN; CDR2 reads SVGIG (reference sequence). The ends lost 2 bases at V and 7 bases at J; junction bases unmatched: 4. CDR3 nucleotides: TGTGCCTGGAGTCCAGGACAGGGGGGTGAAAAACTGTTTTTT. Translation: CAWSPGQGGEKLFF. Full variable domain (outside the CDR3, taken from reference TRBV30 and TRBJ1-4): SQTIHQWPATLVQPVGSPLSLECTVEGTSNPNLYWYRQAAGRGLQLLFYSVGIGQISSEVPQNLSASRPQDRQFILSSKKLLLSDSGFYLCAWSPGQGGEKLFFGSGTQLSVL.

The chain links TRBV7-9 to TRBJ1-2; no clear D. The CDR3 is 13 residues long. Germline CDR1 and CDR2: SEHNR and FQNEAQ (reference sequence). With 7 bases removed from V and 7 bases from J, the gap between germline ends came to 16 bases. This chain's CDR3 is CASTTTTNPGYTF. The CDR3 region has the DNA TGTGCCAGCACCACGACGACAAATCCTGGCTACACCTTC.